The subject of this entry is one T cell receptor (beta chain). The data stem from a study of blood T cell repertoires in COVID-19. Study in general: The samples span acute and convalescent COVID-19 from the United States, Italy and Spain.

The CDR3 extends over 13 amino acids. V was cut by 2 bases and J by 8 bases, with 10 bases left in between. From germline, CDR1 is SGHDT and CDR2 YYEEEE. Assay: immunoSEQ multiplex PCR; the TCRdb copy retains only in-frame clones and omits some. Counted here are some 250,000 clones, approximately 90% occurring once; the ten biggest clones make up 15%. Individuals aged roughly 18 to 95 years were recruited from 24 US areas. Clinical histories supplied by participants themselves formed the basis of cohort assignment. This TCR was sampled from a man between 18 and 35 years old who had recovered from COVID-19. Source material: PBMCs or T cells enriched from blood (not recorded which). The chain is built from TRBV5-6 and TRBJ1-4, with unresolved D. The CDR3 DNA is TGTGCCAGCAGCTTAGGGAGAGAGGAAAAACTGTTTTTT. Protein product: CASSLGREEKLFF.